This T cell receptor beta chain was documented in a study of shared clonotypes between healthy human individuals. CDR1 and CDR2 from the germline V gene are SGHRS and YFSETQ. The CDR3 contains 15 residues. The V and J ends lost 0 bases and 2 bases respectively, with 9 bases between them. This clone was observed at least ten times. Its antigen is unidentified. Study results and limitations: Sequencing depth was expected to affect clonotype sharing among donors.

Sequencing was performed with immunoSEQ multiplex PCR; in TCRdb, only in-frame clones are kept and a portion is missing. The sample lists fewer than 550,000 clones, 60% to 80% seen once, with around 12% in the top ten. Sequenced material: PBMCs. The source of this sequence is a woman in her 40s in good health. Some clones in this sample may be carry-over from other donors' samples. This chain uses TRBV5-1 with TRBJ2-1, with a weak D call TRBD1 (5 bases). The CDR3 bases are TGCGCCAGCAGCTTGGGACAGAGGACCTACAATGAGCAGTTCTTC. Its protein is CASSLGQRTYNEQFF.